The rows below give T cell receptor beta chains drawn from one sample of a study of T cell responses to AZD1222 COVID-19 vaccine. Profiling relied on immunoSEQ multiplex PCR, and the TCRdb table lists in-frame clones only, not all of them. The data show 130,000 to 150,000 clones, with around 83% seen just once and 3.5% to 5% held by the top ten. This sample comprised peripheral blood, obtained on day 0 of MenACWY control vaccination. These receptors all stem from an adult in good health. Each CDR3 is given with its conserved first and last residue. Each record gives: J gene, clone size, D gene, V gene, CDR3 DNA, CDR3 protein. D genes are given only for firm matches. Size is omitted from some rows. Given values are once, few, many or a class for expanded clones.

j_call: TRBJ2-2
clone_size: .
d_call: .
v_call: TRBV12-3/TRBV12-4
cdr3_nt: TGTGCCAGCAGCCCCAAACTCACCGGGGAGCTGTTTTTT
cdr3_aa: CASSPKLTGELFF

j_call: TRBJ2-6
clone_size: few
d_call: TRBD1
v_call: TRBV6-2/TRBV6-3
cdr3_nt: TGTGCCAGCAGTCCCGGGACAGGGGGTGGTGGGGCCAACGTCCTGACTTTC
cdr3_aa: CASSPGTGGGGANVLTF

j_call: TRBJ1-2
clone_size: .
d_call: .
v_call: TRBV6-5
cdr3_nt: TGTGCCAGCAGTTACTCGGGGGGCCTTAACTATGGCTACACCTTC
cdr3_aa: CASSYSGGLNYGYTF

j_call: TRBJ1-1
clone_size: .
d_call: .
v_call: TRBV21-1
cdr3_nt: TGTGCCAGCAGCAAAGCAGGCTCGCGAAAGACTGAAGCTTTCTTT
cdr3_aa: CASSKAGSRKTEAFF

j_call: TRBJ2-3
clone_size: .
d_call: .
v_call: TRBV29-1
cdr3_nt: TGCAGCGTTGGGGTTTCAGATACGCAGTATTTT
cdr3_aa: CSVGVSDTQYF

j_call: TRBJ1-2
clone_size: .
d_call: .
v_call: TRBV12-3/TRBV12-4
cdr3_nt: TGTGCCAGCAGTTTAAGGCAGGTTAATGGCTACACCTTC
cdr3_aa: CASSLRQVNGYTF

j_call: TRBJ1-2
clone_size: .
d_call: .
v_call: TRBV6-1
cdr3_nt: TGTGCCAGCAGTGAAGCCAACTATGGCTACACCTTC
cdr3_aa: CASSEANYGYTF

j_call: TRBJ1-2
clone_size: few
d_call: TRBD1
v_call: TRBV30
cdr3_nt: TGTGCCTGGAGTGCGACAGGGGGCGTACACTATGGCTACACCTTC
cdr3_aa: CAWSATGGVHYGYTF

j_call: TRBJ2-5
clone_size: .
d_call: TRBD1
v_call: TRBV5-1
cdr3_nt: TGCGCCAGCAGCTTGGTGACAGGGAATTATAGAGAGACCCAGTACTTC
cdr3_aa: CASSLVTGNYRETQYF

j_call: TRBJ1-6
clone_size: .
d_call: .
v_call: TRBV27
cdr3_nt: TGTGCCAGCAGTTTACGGGGGCTCTATAATTCACCCCTCCACTTT
cdr3_aa: CASSLRGLYNSPLHF

j_call: TRBJ2-2
clone_size: .
d_call: TRBD1
v_call: TRBV2
cdr3_nt: TGTGCCAGCCAACCGGGACAGGGGAACACCGGGGAGCTGTTTTTT
cdr3_aa: CASQPGQGNTGELFF

j_call: TRBJ1-2
clone_size: .
d_call: TRBD1
v_call: TRBV5-6
cdr3_nt: TGTGCCAGCACTATGGGAGGCGGACAGGCACCTTATGGCTACACCTTC
cdr3_aa: CASTMGGGQAPYGYTF

j_call: TRBJ1-5
clone_size: .
d_call: .
v_call: TRBV2
cdr3_nt: TGTGCCAGCAGTCCCCCGGGGGGCGGTCAGCCCCAGCATTTT
cdr3_aa: CASSPPGGGQPQHF

j_call: TRBJ1-1
clone_size: .
d_call: .
v_call: TRBV6-2/TRBV6-3
cdr3_nt: TGTGCCAGCAGCCACACCGCGGGAGTTAAGACTGAAGCTTTCTTT
cdr3_aa: CASSHTAGVKTEAFF

j_call: TRBJ1-2
clone_size: once
d_call: .
v_call: TRBV6-5
cdr3_nt: TGTGCCAGCAGTTCCCCCCTCGACAGGTCCGTTTATGGCTACACCTTC
cdr3_aa: CASSSPLDRSVYGYTF

j_call: TRBJ2-1
clone_size: once
d_call: TRBD2
v_call: TRBV3-1/TRBV3-2
cdr3_nt: TGTGCCAGCAGCCAAGTAGCGGGGGGGCCCACGGGGAATGAGCAGTTCTTC
cdr3_aa: CASSQVAGGPTGNEQFF